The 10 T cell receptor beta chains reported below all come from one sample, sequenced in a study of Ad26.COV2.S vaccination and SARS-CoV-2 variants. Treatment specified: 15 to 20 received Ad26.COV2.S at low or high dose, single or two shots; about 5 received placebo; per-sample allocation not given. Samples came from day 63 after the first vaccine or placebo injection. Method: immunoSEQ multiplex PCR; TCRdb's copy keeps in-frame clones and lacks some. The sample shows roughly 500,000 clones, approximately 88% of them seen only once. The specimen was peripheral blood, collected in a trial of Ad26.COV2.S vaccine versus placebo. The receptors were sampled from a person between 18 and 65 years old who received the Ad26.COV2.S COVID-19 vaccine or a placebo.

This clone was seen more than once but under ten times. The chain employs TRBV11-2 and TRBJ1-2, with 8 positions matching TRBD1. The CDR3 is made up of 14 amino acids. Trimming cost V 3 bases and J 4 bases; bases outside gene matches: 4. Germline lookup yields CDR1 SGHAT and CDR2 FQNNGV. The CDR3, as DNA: TGTGCCAGCAGCTTCGGGACAGGAATCTATGGCTACACCTTC. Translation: CASSFGTGIYGYTF.

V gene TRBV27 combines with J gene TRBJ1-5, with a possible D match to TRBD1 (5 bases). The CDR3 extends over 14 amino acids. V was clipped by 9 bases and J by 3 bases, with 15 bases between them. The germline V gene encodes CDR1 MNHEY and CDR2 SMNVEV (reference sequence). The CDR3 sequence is CASRRGSTNQPQHF. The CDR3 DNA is TGTGCCAGTAGAAGGGGCAGTACCAATCAGCCCCAGCATTTT.

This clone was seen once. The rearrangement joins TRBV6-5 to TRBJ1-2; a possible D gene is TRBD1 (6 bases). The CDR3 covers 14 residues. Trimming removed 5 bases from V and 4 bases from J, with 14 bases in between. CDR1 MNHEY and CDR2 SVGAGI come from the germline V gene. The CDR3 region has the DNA TGTGCCAGCAGTACAGGGTTCTACGGCTATGGCTACACCTTC. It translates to CASSTGFYGYGYTF.

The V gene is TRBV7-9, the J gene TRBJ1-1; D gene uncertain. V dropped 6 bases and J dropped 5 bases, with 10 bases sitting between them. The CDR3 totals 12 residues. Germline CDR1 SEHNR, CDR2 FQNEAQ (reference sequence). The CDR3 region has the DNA TGTGCCAGCAGGACCGTAGGAACTGAAGCTTTCTTT. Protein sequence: CASRTVGTEAFF.

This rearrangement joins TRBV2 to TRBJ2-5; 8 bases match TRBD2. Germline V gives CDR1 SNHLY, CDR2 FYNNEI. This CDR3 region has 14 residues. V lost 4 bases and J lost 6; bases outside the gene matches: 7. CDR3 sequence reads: CASSVSGSHQTQYF. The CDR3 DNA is TGTGCCAGCAGTGTAAGCGGGAGCCATCAGACCCAGTACTTC.

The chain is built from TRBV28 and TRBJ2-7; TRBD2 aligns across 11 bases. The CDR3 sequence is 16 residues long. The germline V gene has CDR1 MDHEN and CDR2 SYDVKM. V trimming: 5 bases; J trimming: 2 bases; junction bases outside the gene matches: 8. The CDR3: CASSPQLAGDPYEQYF. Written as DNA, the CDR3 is TGTGCCAGCAGTCCGCAACTAGCGGGAGATCCCTACGAGCAGTACTTC. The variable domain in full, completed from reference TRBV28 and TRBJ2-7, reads DVKVTQSSRYLVKRTGEKVFLECVQDMDHENMFWYRQDPGLGLRLIYFSYDVKMKEKGDIPEGYSVSREKKERFSLILESASTNQTSMYLCASSPQLAGDPYEQYFGPGTRLTVT.

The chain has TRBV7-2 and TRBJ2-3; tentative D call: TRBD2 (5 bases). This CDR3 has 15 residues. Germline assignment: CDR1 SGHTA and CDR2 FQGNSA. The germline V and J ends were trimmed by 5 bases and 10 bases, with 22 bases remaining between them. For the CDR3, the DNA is TGTGCCAGCAGCCCTGAGCGGAGACTGATTTGGGCGCAGTATTTT. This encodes CASSPERRLIWAQYF.

In DNA form, the CDR3 reads TGTGCCAGCAGTTCAAATAATGGCTACACCTTC. It encodes CASSSNNGYTF. This rearrangement joins TRBV27 to TRBJ1-2, with D unclear. This CDR3 is built from 11 residues. Trimming removed 4 bases at V and 6 bases at J, with 6 bases between. Germline values: CDR1 MNHEY, CDR2 SMNVEV (reference sequence).

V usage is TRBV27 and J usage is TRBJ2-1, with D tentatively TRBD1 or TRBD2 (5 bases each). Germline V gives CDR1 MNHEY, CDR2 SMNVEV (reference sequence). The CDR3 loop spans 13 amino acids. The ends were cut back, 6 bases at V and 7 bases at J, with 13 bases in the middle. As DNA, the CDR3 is TGTGCCAGCAGCCCGGGACCGGCAAATGAGCAGTTCTTC. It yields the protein CASSPGPANEQFF.

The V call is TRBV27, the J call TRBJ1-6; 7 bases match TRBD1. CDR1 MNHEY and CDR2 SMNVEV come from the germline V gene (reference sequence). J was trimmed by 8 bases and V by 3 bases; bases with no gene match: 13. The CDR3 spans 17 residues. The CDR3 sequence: CASSLGSIQGLDSPLHF. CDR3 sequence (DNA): TGTGCCAGCAGTTTGGGGTCTATACAGGGGTTAGATTCACCCCTCCACTTT.